This T cell receptor (beta chain) stems from a study of beta chain features in type 1 diabetes (dated by TCRdb to 2016 to 2019). Concerning the study at large: Patients and healthy donors did not differ in mean age, gender distribution, total cell number or subset yield. Whereas all 30 or so donors provided naive and central memory subsets, regulatory and stem cell-like memory subsets were isolated from just 8 patients and roughly eight healthy donors. In the study, recently diagnosed type 1 diabetes patients and matched healthy donors were compared on the TCRB repertoires of their sorted circulating CD4+ T cell subsets. A total of roughly 100,000,000 sorted cells were examined across all samples, and the number of cells per subset was strongly correlated with RNA yield.

The entire amount of isolated RNA was reverse transcribed using the High Capacity cDNA Reverse Transcription Kit, so the sequenced TCRB transcripts were expressed ones. Naive, central memory and regulatory T cell samples underwent deep immunoSEQ sequencing, averaging about 3.3 million total reads per sample. Sorted cells were lysed in RLT buffer and RNA was extracted with DNase-treated RNeasy Micro or Mini kits, depending on cell number. To prevent cross-contamination, every cell subset was processed on its own, while patient and healthy donor samples were processed together. Using the immunoSEQ multiplex PCR, TCRB sequences were amplified from cDNA into 87-bp fragments spanning the CDR3 region. The amplicons were sequenced using the Illumina HiSeq platform. As for the authors' bioinformatics: Synthetic template baselines were used to correct PCR bias computationally, reads within Hamming distance 2 were collapsed together, and singletons that could not be merged were discarded. Reads were aligned against IMGT to assign V, D and J genes, CDR3 length and insertions or deletions at six rearrangement sites. Clonotype counts were normalized to sorted cell number within each subset before computing true diversity and Gini coefficients with the tcR R package. Repertoire sharing was quantified using the overlap coefficient calculated on TCRB nucleotide sequences. Drawn from immuneACCESS, this table holds only the in-frame rearrangements with V and J called that TCRdb kept. Clones are partly lost; checked studies trace under half to an unresolved V gene and leave the rest unexplained. V and J calls and clone size follow that table, whereas D and trimming were derived from the DNA. This sample gives around 160,000 clones in total; roughly 9% of them show up just once. The top ten constitute about 0.75% of the sample.

The CDR3 contains 14 residues, cysteine and phenylalanine counted. Solely the CDR3 DNA is kept, with 42 bases framed from the first base. V is reduced by 2 bases and J by 6 bases, leaving a spacing of 12 bases between them. The germline V gene gives CDR1 as LGHNT and CDR2 as FRNRAP. From each donor, a single peripheral blood sample of 100 to 150 mL on average was drawn into heparinised tubes. Naive, central memory, regulatory and stem cell-like memory CD4+ T cells were sorted on a BD FACSAria II using a panel including CD45RO, CCR7, CD25, CD127, CD95 and CD27. Every sorted population had a purity above 95%. Right away, PBMCs were isolated by Lymphoprep density gradient centrifugation and were stained directly, with no culture step. Samples were stained and sorted in pairs, with one healthy donor and one patient per experiment, so that batch effects were minimized. About this clone: Which antigen it targets is not known. Base-call qualities are not available, and no considerably larger clone is one nucleotide away.

Paper-wide results and their limitations: PCR might favor shorter templates, but patient and control samples were amplified and corrected together, so any skew would affect both groups equally. Only small numbers of individuals were included in the HLA sub-analyses, which left unresolved whether HLA type had any influence on TCRB rearrangement. At VDJ recombination sites, patients with type 1 diabetes made fewer insertions and deleted more nucleotides, a pattern implying thymic rearrangement abnormalities. Naive, central memory and regulatory TCRB repertoires appeared to be more alike among patients than among healthy donors. In all four CD4+ subsets, TCRB CDR3 length was moderately but significantly shorter in type 1 diabetes patients. Sequencing cDNA rather than genomic DNA could over-represent highly expressing activated cells, although activation and CD3 levels did not differ between groups.

The sample taken for sequencing was central memory CD4+ T cells from blood. Recombination linked TRBV12-5 to TRBJ2-3, with no confidently assigned D gene. The TCR was taken from a woman in her twenties or thirties with type 1 diabetes. The sequenced DNA is TGTGCTAGTGGTTTGCTCCCGAGCGTCGATACGCAGTATTTT. Translated, it reads CASGLLPSVDTQYF. The entire variable domain, with the stretches around the CDR3 drawn from the reference TRBV12-5 and TRBJ2-3 proteins, is DARVTQTPRHKVTEMGQEVTMRCQPILGHNTVFWYRQTMMQGLELLAYFRNRAPLDDSGMPKDRFSAEMPDATLATLKIQPSEPRDSAVYFCASGLLPSVDTQYFGPGTRLTVL.